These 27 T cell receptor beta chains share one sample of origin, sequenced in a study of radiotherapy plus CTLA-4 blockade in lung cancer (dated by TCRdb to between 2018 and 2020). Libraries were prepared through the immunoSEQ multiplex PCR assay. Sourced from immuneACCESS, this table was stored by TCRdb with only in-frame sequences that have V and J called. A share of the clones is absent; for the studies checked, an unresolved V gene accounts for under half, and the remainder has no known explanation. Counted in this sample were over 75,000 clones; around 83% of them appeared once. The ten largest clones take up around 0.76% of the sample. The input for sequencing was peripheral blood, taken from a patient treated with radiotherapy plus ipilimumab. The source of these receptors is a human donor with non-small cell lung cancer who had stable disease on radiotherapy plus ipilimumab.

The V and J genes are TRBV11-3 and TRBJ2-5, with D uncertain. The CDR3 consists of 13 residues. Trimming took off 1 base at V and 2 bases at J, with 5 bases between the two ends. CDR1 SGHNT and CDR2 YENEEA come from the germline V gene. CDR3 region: CASSLGEQETQYF. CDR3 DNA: TGTGCCAGCAGCTTAGGGGAACAAGAGACCCAGTACTTC.

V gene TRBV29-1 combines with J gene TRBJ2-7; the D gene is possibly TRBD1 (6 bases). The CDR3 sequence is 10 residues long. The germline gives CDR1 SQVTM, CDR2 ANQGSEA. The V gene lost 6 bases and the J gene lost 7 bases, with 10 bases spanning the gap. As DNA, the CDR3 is TGCAGCGTAAGAACAGGGGAGCAGTACTTC. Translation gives CSVRTGEQYF.

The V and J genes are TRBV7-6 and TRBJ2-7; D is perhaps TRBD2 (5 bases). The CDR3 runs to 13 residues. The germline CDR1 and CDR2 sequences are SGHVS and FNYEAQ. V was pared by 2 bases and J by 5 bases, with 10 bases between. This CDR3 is CASSLRGLDEQYF. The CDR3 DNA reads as TGTGCCAGCAGCTTACGGGGTTTGGACGAGCAGTACTTC.

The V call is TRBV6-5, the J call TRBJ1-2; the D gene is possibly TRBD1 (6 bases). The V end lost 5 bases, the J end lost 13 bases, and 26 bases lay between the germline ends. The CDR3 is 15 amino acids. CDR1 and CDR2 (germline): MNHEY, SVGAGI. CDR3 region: CASSHTGPRNYGLTF. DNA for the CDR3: TGTGCCAGCAGTCATACAGGGCCCCGTAACTATGGCCTCACCTTC.

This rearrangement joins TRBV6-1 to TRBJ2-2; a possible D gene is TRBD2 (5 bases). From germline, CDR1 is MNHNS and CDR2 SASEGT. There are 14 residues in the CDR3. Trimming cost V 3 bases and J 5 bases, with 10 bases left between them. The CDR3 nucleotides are TGTGCCAGCAGTGACAGCTGGGAGACCGGGGAGCTGTTTTTT. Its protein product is CASSDSWETGELFF.

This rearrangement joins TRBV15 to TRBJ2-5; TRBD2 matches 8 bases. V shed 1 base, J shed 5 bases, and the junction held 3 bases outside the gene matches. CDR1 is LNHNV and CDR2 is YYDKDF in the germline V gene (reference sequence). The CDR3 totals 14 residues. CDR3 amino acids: CATSRAGGEETQYF. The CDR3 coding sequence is TGTGCCACCAGCAGAGCGGGAGGGGAGGAGACCCAGTACTTC.

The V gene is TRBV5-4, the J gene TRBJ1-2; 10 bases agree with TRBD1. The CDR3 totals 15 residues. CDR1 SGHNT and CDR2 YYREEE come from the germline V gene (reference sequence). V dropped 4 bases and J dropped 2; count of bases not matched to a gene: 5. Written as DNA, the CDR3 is TGTGCCAGCAGCCCTGGGACAGGGGCCAACTATGGCTACACCTTC. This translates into CASSPGTGANYGYTF.

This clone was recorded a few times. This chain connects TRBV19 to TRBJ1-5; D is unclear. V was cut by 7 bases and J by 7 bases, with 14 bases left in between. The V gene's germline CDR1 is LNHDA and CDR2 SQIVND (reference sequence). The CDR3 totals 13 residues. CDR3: CASTWEDLQPQHF. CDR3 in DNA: TGTGCCAGTACTTGGGAAGATTTACAGCCCCAGCATTTT.

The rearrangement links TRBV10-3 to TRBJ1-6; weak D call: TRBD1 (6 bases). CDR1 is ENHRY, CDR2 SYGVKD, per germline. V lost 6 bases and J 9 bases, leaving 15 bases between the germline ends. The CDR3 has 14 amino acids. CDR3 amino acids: CAIRNAQGGSPLHF. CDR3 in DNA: TGTGCCATCAGAAACGCCCAAGGGGGTTCACCCCTCCACTTT.

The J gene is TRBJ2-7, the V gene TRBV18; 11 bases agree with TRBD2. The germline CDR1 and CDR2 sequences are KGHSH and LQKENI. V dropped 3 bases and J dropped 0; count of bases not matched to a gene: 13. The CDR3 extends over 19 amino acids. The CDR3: CASSPSTGGTSGNSYEQYF. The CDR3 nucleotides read TGTGCCAGCTCACCTTCGACAGGAGGGACTAGCGGTAACTCCTACGAGCAGTACTTC.

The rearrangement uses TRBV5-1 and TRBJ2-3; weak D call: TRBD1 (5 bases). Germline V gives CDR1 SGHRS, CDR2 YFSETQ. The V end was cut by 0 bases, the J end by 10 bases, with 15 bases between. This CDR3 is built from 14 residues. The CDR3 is CASSLVVAGRAQYF. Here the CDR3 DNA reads TGCGCCAGCAGCTTGGTAGTAGCTGGCAGGGCGCAGTATTTT. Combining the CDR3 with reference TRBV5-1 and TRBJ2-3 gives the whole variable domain KAGVTQTPRYLIKTRGQQVTLSCSPISGHRSVSWYQQTPGQGLQFLFEYFSETQRNKGNFPGRFSGRQFSNSRSEMNVSTLELGDSALYLCASSLVVAGRAQYFGPGTRLTVL.

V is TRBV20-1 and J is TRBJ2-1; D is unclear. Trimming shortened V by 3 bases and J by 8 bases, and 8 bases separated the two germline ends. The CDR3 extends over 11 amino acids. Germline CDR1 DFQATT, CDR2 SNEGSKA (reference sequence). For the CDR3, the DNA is TGCAGTGCTAGCCCATTAGATGAGCAGTTCTTC. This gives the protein CSASPLDEQFF.

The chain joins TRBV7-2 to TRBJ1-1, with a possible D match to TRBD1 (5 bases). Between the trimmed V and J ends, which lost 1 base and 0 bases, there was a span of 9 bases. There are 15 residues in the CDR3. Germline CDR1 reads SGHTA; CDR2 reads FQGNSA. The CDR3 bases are TGTGCCAGCAGCTTAGATCCAGGGATGAACACTGAAGCTTTCTTT. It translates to CASSLDPGMNTEAFF.

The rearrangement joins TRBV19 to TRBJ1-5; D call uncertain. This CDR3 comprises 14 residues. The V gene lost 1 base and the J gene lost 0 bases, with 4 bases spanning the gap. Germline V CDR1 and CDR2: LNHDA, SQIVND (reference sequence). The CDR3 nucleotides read TGTGCCAGTAGTATAGGATATAGCAATCAGCCCCAGCATTTT. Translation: CASSIGYSNQPQHF.

CDR3 nucleotides: TGTGCCAGCTCACCAGGACCGGGAGGGAGCACAGATACGCAGTATTTT. As protein: CASSPGPGGSTDTQYF. The chain joins TRBV18 to TRBJ2-3, with TRBD2 matching over 8 bases. J gave up 0 bases and V 2 bases, and 4 bases lay outside the gene matches. The CDR3 covers 16 residues. The germline V gene has CDR1 KGHSH and CDR2 LQKENI.

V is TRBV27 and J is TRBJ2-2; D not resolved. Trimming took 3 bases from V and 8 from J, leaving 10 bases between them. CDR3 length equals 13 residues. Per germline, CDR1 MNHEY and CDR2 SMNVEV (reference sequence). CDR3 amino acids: CASSLGFRGELFF. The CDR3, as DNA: TGTGCCAGCAGTTTGGGCTTTCGTGGGGAGCTGTTTTTT.

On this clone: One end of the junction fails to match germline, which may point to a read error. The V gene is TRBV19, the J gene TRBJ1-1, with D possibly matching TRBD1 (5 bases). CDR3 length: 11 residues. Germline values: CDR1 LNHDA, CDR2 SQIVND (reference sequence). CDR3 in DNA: TGTGCCAGTAGTATCGGGGGAGGAGTTATCTTT. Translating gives CASSIGGGVIF. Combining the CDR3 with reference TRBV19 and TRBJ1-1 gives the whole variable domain DGGITQSPKYLFRKEGQNVTLSCEQNLNHDAMYWYRQDPGQGLRLIYYSQIVNDFQKGDIAEGYSVSREKKESFPLTVTSAQKNPTAFYLCASSIGGGVIFGQGTRLTVV.

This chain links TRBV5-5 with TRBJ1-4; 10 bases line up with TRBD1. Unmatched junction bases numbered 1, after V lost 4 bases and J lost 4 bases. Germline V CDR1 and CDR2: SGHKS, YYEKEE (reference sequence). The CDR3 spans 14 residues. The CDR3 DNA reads TGTGCCAGCAGCCGGACAGGGGGTAATGAAAAACTGTTTTTT. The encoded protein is CASSRTGGNEKLFF.

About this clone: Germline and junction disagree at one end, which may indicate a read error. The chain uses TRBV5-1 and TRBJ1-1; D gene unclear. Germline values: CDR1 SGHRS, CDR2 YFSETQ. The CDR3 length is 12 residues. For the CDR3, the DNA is TGCGCCAGCAGATTGGCGGGGACTGAAGCTTTCTTT. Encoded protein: CASRLAGTEAFF. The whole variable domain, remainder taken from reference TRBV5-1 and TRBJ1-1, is KAGVTQTPRYLIKTRGQQVTLSCSPISGHRSVSWYQQTPGQGLQFLFEYFSETQRNKGNFPGRFSGRQFSNSRSEMNVSTLELGDSALYLCASRLAGTEAFFGQGTRLTVV.

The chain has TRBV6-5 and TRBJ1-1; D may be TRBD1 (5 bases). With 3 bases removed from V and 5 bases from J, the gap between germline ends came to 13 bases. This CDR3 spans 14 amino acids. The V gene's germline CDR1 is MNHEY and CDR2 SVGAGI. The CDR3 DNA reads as TGTGCCAGCAGTTATGGATTTGGGGGAACTGAAGCTTTCTTT. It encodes CASSYGFGGTEAFF.

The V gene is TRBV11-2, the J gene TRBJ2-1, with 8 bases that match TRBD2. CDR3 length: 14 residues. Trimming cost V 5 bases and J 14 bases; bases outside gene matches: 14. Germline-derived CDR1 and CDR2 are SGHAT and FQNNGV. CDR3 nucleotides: TGTGCCAGCAGCCCGACCTACGGGGGGGGTAGGAAGTTCTTC. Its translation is CASSPTYGGGRKFF.

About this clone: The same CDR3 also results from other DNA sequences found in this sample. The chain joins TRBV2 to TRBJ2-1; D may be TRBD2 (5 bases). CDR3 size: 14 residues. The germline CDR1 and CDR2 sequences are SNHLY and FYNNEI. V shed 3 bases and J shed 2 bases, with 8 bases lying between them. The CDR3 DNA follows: TGTGCCAGCAGTGATAGGACTGCCTACAATGAGCAGTTCTTC. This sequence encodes CASSDRTAYNEQFF.

The CDR3 region is CAISGGGNEKLFF. The CDR3 DNA is TGTGCCATCAGCGGGGGAGGGAATGAAAAACTGTTTTTT. This chain connects TRBV10-3 to TRBJ1-4; possible D gene TRBD1, 5 bases. Germline lookup yields CDR1 ENHRY and CDR2 SYGVKD. Trimming stripped 6 bases from V and 5 bases from J, with 10 bases between. CDR3 length: 13 residues.

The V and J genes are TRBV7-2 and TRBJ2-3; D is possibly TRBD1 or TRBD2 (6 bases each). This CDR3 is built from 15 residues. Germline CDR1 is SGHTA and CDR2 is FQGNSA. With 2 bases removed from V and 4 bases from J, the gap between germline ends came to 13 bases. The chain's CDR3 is CASSLSFGGADTQYF. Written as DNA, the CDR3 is TGTGCCAGCAGCTTATCTTTCGGGGGCGCAGATACGCAGTATTTT. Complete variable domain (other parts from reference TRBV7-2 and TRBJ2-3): GAGVSQSPSNKVTEKGKDVELRCDPISGHTALYWYRQSLGQGLEFLIYFQGNSAPDKSGLPSDRFSAERTGGSVSTLTIQRTQQEDSAVYLCASSLSFGGADTQYFGPGTRLTVL.

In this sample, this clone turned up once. In DNA form, the CDR3 reads TGTGCCAGCAGTTTATTTTCCGTCTACGAGCAGTACTTC. It encodes CASSLFSVYEQYF. The chain combines TRBV28 with TRBJ2-7; D remains ambiguous. Trimming shortened V by 1 base and J by 3 bases, and 7 bases separated the two germline ends. Germline CDR1 and CDR2: MDHEN and SYDVKM. CDR3 size: 13 residues. The variable domain in full, with the rest retrieved from reference TRBV28 and TRBJ2-7, is DVKVTQSSRYLVKRTGEKVFLECVQDMDHENMFWYRQDPGLGLRLIYFSYDVKMKEKGDIPEGYSVSREKKERFSLILESASTNQTSMYLCASSLFSVYEQYFGPGTRLTVT.

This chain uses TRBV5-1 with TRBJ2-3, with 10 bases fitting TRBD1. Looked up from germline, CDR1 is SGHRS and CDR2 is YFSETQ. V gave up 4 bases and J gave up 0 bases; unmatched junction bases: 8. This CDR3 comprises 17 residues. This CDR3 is CASSPGQGRSSTDTQYF. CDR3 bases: TGCGCCAGCAGCCCGGGACAGGGGCGAAGTAGCACAGATACGCAGTATTTT.

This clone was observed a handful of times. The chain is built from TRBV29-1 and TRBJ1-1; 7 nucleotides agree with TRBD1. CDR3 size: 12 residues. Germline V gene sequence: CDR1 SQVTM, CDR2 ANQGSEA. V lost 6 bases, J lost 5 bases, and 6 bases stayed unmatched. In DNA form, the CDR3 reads TGCAGCGTCGGACAGGTGGGGACTGAAGCTTTCTTT. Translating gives CSVGQVGTEAFF.